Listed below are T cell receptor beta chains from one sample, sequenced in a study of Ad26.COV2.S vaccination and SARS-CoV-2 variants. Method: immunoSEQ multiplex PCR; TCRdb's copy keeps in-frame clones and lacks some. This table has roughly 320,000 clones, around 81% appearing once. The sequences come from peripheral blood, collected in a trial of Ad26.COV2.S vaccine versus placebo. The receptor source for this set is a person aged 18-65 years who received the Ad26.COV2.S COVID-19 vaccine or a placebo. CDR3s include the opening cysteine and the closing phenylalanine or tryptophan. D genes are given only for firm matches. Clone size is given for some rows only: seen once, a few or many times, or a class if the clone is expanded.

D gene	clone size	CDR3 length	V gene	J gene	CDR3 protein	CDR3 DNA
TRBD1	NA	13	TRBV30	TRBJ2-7	CAWTRQGAYEQYF	TGTGCCTGGACCCGCCAGGGGGCATACGAGCAGTACTTC
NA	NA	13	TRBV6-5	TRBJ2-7	CASSYRAHYEQYF	TGTGCCAGCAGTTACCGGGCCCACTACGAGCAGTACTTC
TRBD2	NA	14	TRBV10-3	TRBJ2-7	CATKTSGGLDEQYF	TGTGCCACTAAAACTAGCGGGGGTCTGGACGAGCAGTACTTC
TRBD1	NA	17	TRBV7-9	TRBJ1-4	CASSLEFMNRGGEKLFF	TGTGCCAGCAGCTTAGAATTTATGAACAGGGGAGGCGAAAAACTGTTTTTT
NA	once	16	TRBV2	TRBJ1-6	CASSRQFTSYNSPLHF	TGTGCCAGCAGTAGACAGTTTACCTCCTATAATTCACCCCTCCACTTT
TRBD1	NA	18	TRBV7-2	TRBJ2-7	CASSFAGQGAKSTYEQYF	TGTGCCAGCAGCTTCGCCGGACAGGGTGCCAAAAGCACCTACGAGCAGTACTTC
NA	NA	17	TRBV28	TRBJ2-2	CASSLIGWDPNTGELFF	TGTGCCAGCAGTTTAATAGGCTGGGATCCGAACACCGGGGAGCTGTTTTTT
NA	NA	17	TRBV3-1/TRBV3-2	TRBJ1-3	CASSQDRQGLYGNTIYF	TGTGCCAGCAGCCAAGATAGGCAGGGGCTTTACGGAAACACCATATATTTT
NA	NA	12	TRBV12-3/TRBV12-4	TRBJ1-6	CASSLTYSPLHF	TGTGCCAGCAGTTTAACTTATTCACCCCTCCACTTT
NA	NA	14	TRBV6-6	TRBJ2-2	CASSLGGAIGELFF	TGTGCCAGCTCTTTGGGGGGGGCTATCGGGGAGCTGTTTTTT
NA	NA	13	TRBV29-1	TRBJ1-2	CSVAVASAGGYTF	TGCAGCGTTGCCGTGGCGTCAGCGGGTGGCTACACCTTC
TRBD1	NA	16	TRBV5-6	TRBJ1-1	CASSSGTGSVLAEAFF	TGTGCCAGCAGCTCCGGGACAGGGTCTGTTCTTGCTGAAGCTTTCTTT
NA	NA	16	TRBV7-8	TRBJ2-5	CASSLPPGRPQETQYF	TGTGCCAGCAGCCTACCTCCGGGACGACCTCAAGAGACCCAGTACTTC